The present entry profiles one TCR beta chain with its context. The sample is drawn from a study of graft-versus-host responses after intestinal transplantation. Data came from immunoSEQ multiplex PCR; TCRdb stores just in-frame clones and leaves some out. The sample lists about 15,000 clones; about 30% were seen once. Losses at the gene ends were 1 base for V and 7 bases for J; bases not matched to a gene: 12. Germline-derived CDR1 and CDR2 are SGHRS and YFSETQ. There are 16 residues in the CDR3. This material consisted of alloreactive CD4+ T cells from a mixed lymphocyte reaction culture, taken before intestinal transplant. Subset defined: CFSE-low proliferating T cells sorted from roughly 6-day pre-transplant mixed lymphocyte reaction (GvH or HvG direction). V gene TRBV5-1 combines with J gene TRBJ2-7; 9 bases line up with TRBD1. The TCR was taken from a human patient who received an intestinal transplant. The CDR3 bases are TGCGCCAGCAGCTTGTTTGGGACAGGGTCCACGGAGGAGCAGTACTTC. It codes for CASSLFGTGSTEEQYF. The full variable domain, its missing parts supplied by reference TRBV5-1 and TRBJ2-7, is KAGVTQTPRYLIKTRGQQVTLSCSPISGHRSVSWYQQTPGQGLQFLFEYFSETQRNKGNFPGRFSGRQFSNSRSEMNVSTLELGDSALYLCASSLFGTGSTEEQYFGPGTRLTVT.